This record concerns one T cell receptor (beta chain) sequence. Its antigen is undetermined. This sample was taken from a study of T cell repertoires in cytomegalovirus infection. Study-level information: HLA-B-restricted CMV epitopes that are well studied, plus recently identified HLA-C-restricted ones, were used by the study. Through public TCR beta signatures, both CMV infection and matching HLA type were indicated.

TCRdb reprocessed the reads via MiXCR and lists one record per CDR3 protein. The sample yields around 710,000 distinct CDR3 sequences, about 29% seen once. Germline V CDR1 and CDR2: KGHDR, SFDVKD. The CDR3 has 14 residues. The V gene lost 5 bases and the J gene lost 0 bases, with 9 bases spanning the gap. The source of this sequence is a human donor in good health (CMV status not recorded). Some clones in this sample may be carry-over from other donors' samples. J is TRBJ1-1 and V is TRBV24-1; D gene unclear. The source material was cultured CD8+ T cells from PBMCs, sampled from culture after CMV antigen stimulation. CDR3 sequence (DNA): TGTGCCACCAGTGGCTACGGGCTGAACACTGAAGCTTTCTTT. Protein product: CATSGYGLNTEAFF.